These T cell receptor beta chains were read from a single sample in a study of control samples from healthy donors and cancer patients. Profiled with immunoSEQ multiplex PCR; TCRdb holds only in-frame clones, not every one. The table records roughly 40,000 clones, 80% to 95% of them present only once. Sequenced sample: blood. These receptors were taken from a woman in her forties or fifties in good health. CDR3s include the opening cysteine and the closing phenylalanine or tryptophan. D genes are given only for firm matches. Not every row has a clone size; where given, it reads once, few, many or a size class.

v_gene,abundance,j_gene,d_gene,CDR3nt,CDR3aa
TRBV28,NA,TRBJ1-5,TRBD1,TGTGCCAGCAGGACAGGGGGTCAGCCCCAGCATTTT,CASRTGGQPQHF
TRBV7-2,NA,TRBJ1-3,NA,TGTGCCAGCAGCTTTGGCAGATTCTCTGGAAACACCATATATTTT,CASSFGRFSGNTIYF
TRBV28,NA,TRBJ1-4,NA,TGTGCCAGCACCACCCCGCGGGGAACTAATGAAAAACTGTTTTTT,CASTTPRGTNEKLFF
TRBV20-1,NA,TRBJ2-1,NA,TGCAGTGCTAACTCCTACAATGAGCAGTTCTTC,CSANSYNEQFF
TRBV7-8,once,TRBJ2-3,NA,TGTGCCAGCAGCTTAAATTCGGCTAGCGTCTATTTT,CASSLNSASVYF
TRBV11-2,NA,TRBJ1-6,NA,TGTGCCAGCAGCTTGGGGTGGACTTCACCCCTCCACTTT,CASSLGWTSPLHF
TRBV12-5,NA,TRBJ2-5,NA,TGTGCTAGTGGTCAAGAAGAATACCAAGAGACCCAGTACTTC,CASGQEEYQETQYF
TRBV7-6,NA,TRBJ2-5,NA,TGTGCCAGCAGCTTCAGTCCGGGAATCGGAGAGACCCAGTACTTC,CASSFSPGIGETQYF
TRBV6-5,NA,TRBJ1-1,NA,TGTGCCAGCAGACAACAGGTGAACACTGAAGCTTTCTTT,CASRQQVNTEAFF
TRBV6-6,NA,TRBJ1-2,NA,TGTGCCAGCGGGATGGGGGGTGGCTACACCTTC,CASGMGGGYTF
TRBV28,NA,TRBJ1-6,NA,TGTGCCAGCAGTTTATCGGGTTTCGGTCCTTCACCCCTCCACTTT,CASSLSGFGPSPLHF
TRBV12-3/TRBV12-4,few,TRBJ1-2,NA,TGTGCCAGCAGTTTACCGACAGGATATGGCTACACCTTC,CASSLPTGYGYTF
TRBV7-2,NA,TRBJ1-2,NA,TGTGCCAGCAGCTTAGAAGAGCGGGGGATCTATGGCTACACCTTC,CASSLEERGIYGYTF
TRBV24-1,NA,TRBJ2-7,NA,TGTGCCACCAGTGAGGCTCTCTTCTGGCCGCCCTCCTACGAGCAGTACTTC,CATSEALFWPPSYEQYF